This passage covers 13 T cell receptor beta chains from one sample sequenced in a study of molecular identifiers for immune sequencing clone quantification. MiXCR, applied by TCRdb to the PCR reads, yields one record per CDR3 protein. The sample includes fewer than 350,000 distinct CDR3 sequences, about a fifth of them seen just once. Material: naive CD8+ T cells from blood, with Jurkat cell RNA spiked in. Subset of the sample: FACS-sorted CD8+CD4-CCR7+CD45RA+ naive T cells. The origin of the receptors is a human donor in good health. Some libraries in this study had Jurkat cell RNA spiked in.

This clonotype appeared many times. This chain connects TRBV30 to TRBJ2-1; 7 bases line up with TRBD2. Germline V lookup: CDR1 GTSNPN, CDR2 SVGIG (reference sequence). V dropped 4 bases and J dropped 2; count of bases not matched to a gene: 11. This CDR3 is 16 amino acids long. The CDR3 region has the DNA TGTGCCTGGATTGCTCCGGGGAGGGACCCCTACAATGAGCAGTTCTTC. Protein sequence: CAWIAPGRDPYNEQFF.

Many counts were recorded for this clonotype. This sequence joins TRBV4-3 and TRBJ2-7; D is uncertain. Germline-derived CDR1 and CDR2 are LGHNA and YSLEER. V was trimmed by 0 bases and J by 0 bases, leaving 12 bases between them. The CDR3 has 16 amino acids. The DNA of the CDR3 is TGCGCCAGCAGCCAAGATAGGTCACCGAGCTCCTACGAGCAGTACTTC. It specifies CASSQDRSPSSYEQYF.

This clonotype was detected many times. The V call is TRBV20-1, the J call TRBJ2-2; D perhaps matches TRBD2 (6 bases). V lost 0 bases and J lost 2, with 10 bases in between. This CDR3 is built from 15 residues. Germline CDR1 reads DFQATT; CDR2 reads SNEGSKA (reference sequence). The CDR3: CSARDMDYNTGELFF. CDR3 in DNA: TGCAGTGCTAGAGATATGGACTATAACACCGGGGAGCTGTTTTTT.

DNA for the CDR3: TGCGCCAGCAGCCTATCGCTGGGGCTAGCGTGTCAAGAGACCCAGTACTTC. Protein: CASSLSLGLACQETQYF. The V call is TRBV4-3, the J call TRBJ2-5; D perhaps matches TRBD2 (6 bases). Germline V gene lookup returns CDR1 LGHNA and CDR2 YSLEER. V shed 4 bases and J shed 2 bases, with 20 bases lying between them. The CDR3 is made up of 17 amino acids.

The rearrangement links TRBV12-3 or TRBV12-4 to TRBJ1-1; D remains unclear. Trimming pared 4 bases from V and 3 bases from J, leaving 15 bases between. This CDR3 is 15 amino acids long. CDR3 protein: CASSSSFGLDTEAFF. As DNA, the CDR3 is TGTGCCAGCAGTTCCTCGTTTGGGCTAGACACTGAAGCTTTCTTT.

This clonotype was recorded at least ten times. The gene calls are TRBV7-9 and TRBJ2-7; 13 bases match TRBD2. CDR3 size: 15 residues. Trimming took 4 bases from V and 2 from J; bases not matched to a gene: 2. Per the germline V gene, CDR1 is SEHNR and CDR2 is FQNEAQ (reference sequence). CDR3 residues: CASSSGLAGPYEQYF. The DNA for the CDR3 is TGTGCCAGCAGCTCGGGACTAGCGGGGCCCTACGAGCAGTACTTC.

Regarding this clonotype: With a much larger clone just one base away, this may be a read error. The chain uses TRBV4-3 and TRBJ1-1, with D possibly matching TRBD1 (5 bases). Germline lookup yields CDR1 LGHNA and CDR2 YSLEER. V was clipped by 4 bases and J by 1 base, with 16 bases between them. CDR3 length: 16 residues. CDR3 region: CASSRNYRDGNTEAFF. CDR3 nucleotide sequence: TGCGCCAGCAGCCGGAACTACCGGGACGGGAACACTGAAGCTTTCTTT.

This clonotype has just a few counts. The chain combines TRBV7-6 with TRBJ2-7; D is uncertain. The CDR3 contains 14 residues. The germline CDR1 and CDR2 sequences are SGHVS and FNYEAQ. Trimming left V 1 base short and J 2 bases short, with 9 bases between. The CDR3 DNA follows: TGTGCCAGCAGCTTAGAGATAGGGACCTACGAGCAGTACTTC. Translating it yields CASSLEIGTYEQYF.

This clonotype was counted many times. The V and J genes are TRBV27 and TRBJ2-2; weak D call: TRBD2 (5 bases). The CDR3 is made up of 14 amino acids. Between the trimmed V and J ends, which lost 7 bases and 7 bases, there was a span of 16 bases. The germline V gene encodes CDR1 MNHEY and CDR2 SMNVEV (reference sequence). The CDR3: CASKSEAGIGELFF. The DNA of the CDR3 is TGTGCCAGCAAGAGTGAGGCGGGTATCGGGGAGCTGTTTTTT.

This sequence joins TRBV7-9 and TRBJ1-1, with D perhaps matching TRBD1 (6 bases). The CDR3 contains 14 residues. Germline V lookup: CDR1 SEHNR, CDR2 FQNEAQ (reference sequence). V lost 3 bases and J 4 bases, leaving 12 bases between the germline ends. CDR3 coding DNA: TGTGCCAGCAGCTTTAACAGGGAAGGCACTGAAGCTTTCTTT. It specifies CASSFNREGTEAFF.

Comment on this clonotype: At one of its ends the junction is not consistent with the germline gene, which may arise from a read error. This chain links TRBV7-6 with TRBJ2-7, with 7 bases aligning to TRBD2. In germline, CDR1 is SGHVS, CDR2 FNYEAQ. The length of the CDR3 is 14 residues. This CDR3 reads CASSQGLTTHDQYF. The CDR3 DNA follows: TGTGCCAGCAGCCAGGGACTAACTACCCACGACCAGTACTTC. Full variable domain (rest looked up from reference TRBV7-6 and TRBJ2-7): GAGVSQSPRYKVTKRGQDVALRCDPISGHVSLYWYRQALGQGPEFLTYFNYEAQQDKSGLPNDRFSAERPEGSISTLTIQRTEQRDSAMYRCASSQGLTTHDQYFGPGTRLTVT.

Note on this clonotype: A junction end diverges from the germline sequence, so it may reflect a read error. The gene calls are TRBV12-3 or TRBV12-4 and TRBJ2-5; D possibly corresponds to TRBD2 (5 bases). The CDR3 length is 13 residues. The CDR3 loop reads CARSHLASEAQYF. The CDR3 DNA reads TGTGCCCGCAGTCACCTTGCCTCGGAGGCCCAGTACTTC.

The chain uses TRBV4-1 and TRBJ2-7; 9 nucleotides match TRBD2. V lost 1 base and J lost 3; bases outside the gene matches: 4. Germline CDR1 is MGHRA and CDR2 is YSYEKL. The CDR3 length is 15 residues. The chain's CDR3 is CASSQVGRGGYEQYF. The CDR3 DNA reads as TGCGCCAGCAGCCAAGTCGGGCGGGGGGGCTACGAGCAGTACTTC.